This T cell receptor beta chain was found in a study of T cell responses to AZD1222 COVID-19 vaccine. Study-level findings and limits: A reported finding is that nearly half of spike-specific TCRs target unmutated variant regions.

The assay was immunoSEQ multiplex PCR, and TCRdb's table has in-frame clones only and misses some. This sample has 140,000 to 150,000 clones; approximately 90% occur once, and the top ten carry approximately 3.5%. V shed 11 bases and J 1 base; nucleotides not matched to a gene: 4. The CDR3 extends over 12 amino acids. The germline CDR1 and CDR2 sequences are MRHNA and SNTAGT. About this clone itself: No antigen is known for it.

Second-dose intervals of approximately 4 or approximately 12 weeks were pooled. This clonotype was obtained from an adult who received the AZD1222 COVID-19 vaccine. This chain uses TRBV6-4 with TRBJ2-7; 8 positions match TRBD2. Sequencing was performed on peripheral blood, taken 28 days after the second AZD1222 dose. The CDR3 is CAGRLASYEQYF. The CDR3 DNA reads TGTGCCGGACGACTAGCGTCCTACGAGCAGTACTTC.